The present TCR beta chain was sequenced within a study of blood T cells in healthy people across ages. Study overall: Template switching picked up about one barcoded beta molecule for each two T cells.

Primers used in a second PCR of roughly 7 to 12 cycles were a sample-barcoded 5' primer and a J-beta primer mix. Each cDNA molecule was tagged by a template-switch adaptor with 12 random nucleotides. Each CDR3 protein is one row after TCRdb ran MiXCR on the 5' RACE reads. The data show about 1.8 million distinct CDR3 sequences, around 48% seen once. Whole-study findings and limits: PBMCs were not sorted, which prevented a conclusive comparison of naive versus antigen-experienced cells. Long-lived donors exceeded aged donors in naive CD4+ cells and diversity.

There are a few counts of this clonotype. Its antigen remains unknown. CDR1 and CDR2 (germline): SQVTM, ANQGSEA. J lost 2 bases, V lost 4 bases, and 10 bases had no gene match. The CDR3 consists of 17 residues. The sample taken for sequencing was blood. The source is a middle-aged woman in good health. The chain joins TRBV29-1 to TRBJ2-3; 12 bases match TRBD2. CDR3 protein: CSVGRLAGELITDTQYF. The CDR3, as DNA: TGCAGCGTTGGGCGACTAGCGGGGGAGCTCATCACAGATACGCAGTATTTT.